The clone carrying this TCR beta chain showed up just a few times. Patients having uncontrolled infection, another autoimmune disease, pregnancy or lactation were not included. The CDR3 is 15 residues long. From germline, CDR1 is KGHSH and CDR2 LQKENI. Trimming left V 1 base short and J 0 bases short, with 7 bases between. This record comes from a study of T cells in Graves' hyperthyroidism and ophthalmopathy. Template material for amplifying TCR beta CDR3 regions consisted of RNA transcripts. Initially, a first-round RT-PCR of the TCR CDR3 employed the HTBI primer set. TCRdb used MiXCR to reprocess the multiplex PCR reads, holding one entry per CDR3 protein. Here the sample spans around 400,000 distinct CDR3 sequences, about 15% being singletons.

This sequence joins TRBV18 and TRBJ2-1, with unresolved D. The sample consisted of blood. The origin of this receptor is a woman in her sixties with Graves' ophthalmopathy. The CDR3 coding sequence is TGTGCCAGCTCACCACTTCTGACCTCCTACAATGAGCAGTTCTTC. It translates to CASSPLLTSYNEQFF. Drawing the rest from reference TRBV18 and TRBJ2-1, the complete variable domain is NAGVMQNPRHLVRRRGQEARLRCSPMKGHSHVYWYRQLPEEGLKFMVYLQKENIIDESGMPKERFSAEFPKEGPSILRIQQVVRGDSAAYFCASSPLLTSYNEQFFGPGTRLTVL.